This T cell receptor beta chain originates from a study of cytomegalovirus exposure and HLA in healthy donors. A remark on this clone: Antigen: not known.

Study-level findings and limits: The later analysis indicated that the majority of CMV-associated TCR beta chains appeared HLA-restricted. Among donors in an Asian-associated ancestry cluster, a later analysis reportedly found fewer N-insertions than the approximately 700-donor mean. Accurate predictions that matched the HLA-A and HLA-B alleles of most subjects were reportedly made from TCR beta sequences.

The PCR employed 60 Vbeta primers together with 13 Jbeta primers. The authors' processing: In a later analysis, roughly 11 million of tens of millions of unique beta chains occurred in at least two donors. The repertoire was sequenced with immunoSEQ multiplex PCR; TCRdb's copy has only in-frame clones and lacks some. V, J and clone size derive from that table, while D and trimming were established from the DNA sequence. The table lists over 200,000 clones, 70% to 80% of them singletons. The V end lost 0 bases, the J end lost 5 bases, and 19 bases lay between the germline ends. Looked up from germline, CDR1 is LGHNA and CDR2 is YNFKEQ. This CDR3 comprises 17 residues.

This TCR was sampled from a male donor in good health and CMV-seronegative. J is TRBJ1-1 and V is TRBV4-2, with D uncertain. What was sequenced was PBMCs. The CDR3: CASSQEGIQASGTEAFF. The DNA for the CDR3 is TGTGCCAGCAGCCAAGAAGGTATTCAGGCGAGTGGTACTGAAGCTTTCTTT.